What follows are 15 T cell receptor beta chains derived from one specimen sequenced in a study of tumor-infiltrating lymphocytes in primary liver carcinoma. TCR beta cDNA came from about 450 ng total RNA, primed with a constant-region primer. Three nested multiplex PCR rounds, a slightly modified ARM-PCR method, built the TCR beta libraries. For approximately 10 cycles apiece, the opening two PCR rounds ran with TRBV1-TRBV30 forward primers and a C-beta reverse primer. From the multiplex PCR reads, TCRdb called clonotypes with MiXCR, one entry per CDR3 protein. The data contain about 200,000 distinct CDR3 sequences, over 80% of them singletons. Co-extracting RNA and DNA was done with roughly 17-33 mg of unsorted bulk tissue as input. Sequenced material: tumor tissue from primary liver carcinoma. The receptor set was obtained from a man aged 35 to 55 with primary liver carcinoma and hepatitis B virus infection.

On this clonotype itself: At one end, the junction sequence differs from germline, possibly due to a read error. The chain combines TRBV4-3 with TRBJ1-6, with 10 bases matching TRBD1. Looked up from germline, CDR1 is LGHNA and CDR2 is YSLEER. The CDR3 runs 16 residues. This chain's CDR3 is CASSSWDRGRTSSLHF. CDR3 coding DNA: TGCGCCAGCAGCTCCTGGGACAGGGGAAGGACTTCATCCCTGCACTTT.

On this clonotype: No conserved phenylalanine or tryptophan is present at the end of the CDR3, so a read error is the likely explanation. Because the CDR3's place on the DNA is in doubt, the DNA is left out and the CDR3 is given as listed by TCRdb. The chain uses TRBV21-1 and TRBJ2-5. TRBV21-1 is a listed pseudogene. A total of 12 residues make up the CDR3, ends included. This CDR3 reads CASMGDQETQYY.

Notes on this clonotype: This may be a read error, as it is one base from a much larger clone. V and J are TRBV14 and TRBJ2-7, with 12 nucleotides matching TRBD1. From germline, CDR1 is SGHDN and CDR2 FVKESK. CDR3 length: 17 residues. CDR3 sequence: CGSSQDQGTGGLNEQYF. The CDR3 DNA reads TGTGGCAGCAGCCAAGATCAAGGGACAGGGGGCCTGAACGAGCAGTACTTC.

Of note for this clonotype: A junction end diverges from the germline sequence, so it may reflect a read error. The chain employs TRBV29-1 and TRBJ2-7, with 7 bases matching TRBD1. CDR3 size: 13 residues. In germline, CDR1 is SQVTM, CDR2 ANQGSEA. The DNA of the CDR3 is TGCAGTGTTGCCCCGACAGGGTTCCATGAGCAGTACTTC. As protein: CSVAPTGFHEQYF.

The chain carries TRBV6-5 and TRBJ2-1, with D maybe TRBD2 (5 bases). Per the germline V gene, CDR1 is MNHEY and CDR2 is SVGAGI. The CDR3 is made up of 16 amino acids. Deletions cut 4 bases from V and 3 bases from J, with 16 bases between. In DNA form, the CDR3 reads TGTGCCAGCAGTTCGAAACAAGCGGAGATCTACAATGAGCAGTTCTTC. It is translated as CASSSKQAEIYNEQFF.

A remark on this clonotype: Mismatch with germline at one junction end may stem from a read error. The chain couples TRBV6-6 to TRBJ2-5, with TRBD1 matching 7 bases. There are 16 residues in the CDR3. Germline lookup yields CDR1 MNHNY and CDR2 SVGAGI (reference sequence). The CDR3 loop is CVSSIRYRGTQETQYF. For the CDR3, the DNA is TGTGTCAGCAGTATCCGGTACAGGGGTACCCAAGAGACCCAGTACTTC.

V and J are TRBV19 and TRBJ1-5, with D hard to call. V dropped 6 bases and J dropped 10 bases, with 22 bases sitting between them. CDR1 is LNHDA, CDR2 SQIVND, per germline (reference sequence). The length of the CDR3 is 15 residues. The CDR3: CASRLAAGPWHPQHF. For the CDR3, the DNA is TGTGCCAGTAGGCTAGCGGCAGGACCCTGGCATCCCCAGCATTTT.

This clonotype was found many times. This sequence joins TRBV11-3 and TRBJ2-5; a weak D match, TRBD2 (5 bases). The CDR3 is 14 amino acids. With 5 bases removed from V and 5 bases from J, the gap between germline ends came to 15 bases. Germline assignment: CDR1 SGHNT and CDR2 YENEEA. CDR3 residues: CASSGRGAEETQYF. The CDR3 DNA sequence: TGTGCCAGCAGCGGCAGAGGAGCGGAGGAGACCCAGTACTTC. The complete variable domain, with remaining parts taken from reference TRBV11-3 and TRBJ2-5, reads EAGVVQSPRYKIIEKKQPVAFWCNPISGHNTLYWYLQNLGQGPELLIRYENEEAVDDSQLPKDRFSAERLKGVDSTLKIQPAELGDSAVYLCASSGRGAEETQYFGPGTRLLVL.

Turning to this clonotype: Sequence at one end of the junction differs from germline and may be a read error. The chain uses TRBV6-1 and TRBJ1-5; the D is unclear. Looked up from germline, CDR1 is MNHNS and CDR2 is SASEGT. The CDR3 has 14 amino acids. The CDR3 loop reads CASSEVREKAPHYF. The CDR3 nucleotides are TGTGCCAGCAGTGAGGTGAGGGAAAAGGCGCCCCACTATTTT.

In the case of this clonotype: This may be a read error, as it is one base from a much larger clone. The chain combines TRBV5-1 with TRBJ2-5; D may be TRBD2 (5 bases). Germline V lookup: CDR1 SGHRS, CDR2 YFSETQ. This CDR3 has 14 amino acids. CDR3 sequence: CASTLATIDETQYF. The CDR3 bases are TGCGCCAGCACCTTGGCGACTATCGACGAGACCCAGTACTTC.

The rearrangement uses TRBV7-8 and TRBJ2-1; 9 bases agree with TRBD1. With V trimmed by 7 bases and J by 9 bases, 13 bases remained unmatched. The CDR3 totals 15 residues. Germline V gives CDR1 SGHVS, CDR2 FQNEAQ. CDR3 DNA: TGTGCCAGCAACGACAGGGGGACTCTACGGCTTGAGCAGTTCTTC. This translates into CASNDRGTLRLEQFF.

Comments on this clonotype: A read error is likely, as this CDR3 ends without the conserved phenylalanine or tryptophan. This chain joins TRBV29-1 and TRBJ2-5; no reliable D call. Germline-derived CDR1 and CDR2 are SQVTM and ANQGSEA. The CDR3 contains 12 residues. Trimming shortened V by 7 bases and J by 4 bases, and 13 bases separated the two germline ends. The CDR3 coding sequence is TGCAGCGCCGCGACTTTGCGAGAGACCCAGTACCTC. Encoded protein: CSAATLRETQYL.

J is TRBJ1-1 and V is TRBV12-3 or TRBV12-4; D gene unclear. CDR3 length equals 12 residues. Trimming left V 6 bases short and J 6 bases short, with 11 bases between. The CDR3 loop reads CASRYMTAEAFF. The CDR3 DNA reads TGTGCCAGCAGATATATGACGGCTGAAGCTTTCTTT.

Comment on this clonotype: As the CDR3 is not closed by the conserved phenylalanine or tryptophan, this likely results from a read error. The V call is TRBV29-1, the J call TRBJ2-1, with 8 positions matching TRBD2. CDR1 is SQVTM, CDR2 ANQGSEA, per germline. This CDR3 contains 15 residues. CDR3 sequence reads: CSVGLSGGFYNEQFS. The DNA for the CDR3 is TGCAGCGTTGGACTATCGGGAGGGTTCTACAATGAACAGTTCTCC.

As to this clonotype: The junction departs from the called germline gene at one end, perhaps through a read error. In DNA form, the CDR3 reads TGTGCCAGCAGCCAAGATCTTGTCTCCTGCGAGCAGTACTTC. This codes for CASSQDLVSCEQYF. V is TRBV3-1 and J is TRBJ2-7; D not resolved. Germline V CDR1 and CDR2: LGHDT, YNNKEL (reference sequence). The CDR3 extends over 14 amino acids.